This is a list of T cell receptor beta chains from one sample in a study of blood T cell repertoires in COVID-19. Repertoires were generated with immunoSEQ multiplex PCR, while TCRdb's copy carries only in-frame clones and drops some. The table includes approximately 170,000 clones, about 88% detected once. The sequenced sample was peripheral blood. These receptors all stem from a man in his fifties or sixties with active or convalescent COVID-19. The CDR3 runs from the conserved cysteine through the conserved F or W. Fields, in order: D gene, clone size, V gene, J gene, CDR3 protein, CDR3 DNA. A D gene is named only where the DNA matches it firmly. For some rows the clone size is stated as once, few or many, or as a class when expanded; others skip it.

>NA|NA|TRBV5-1|TRBJ1-1
CASSLEQESRAFF
TGCGCCAGCAGCTTGGAACAGGAATCGAGGGCTTTCTTT
>TRBD1|few|TRBV15|TRBJ2-7
CATNRDRGSYEQYF
TGTGCCACCAACAGGGACAGGGGTTCCTACGAGCAGTACTTC
>NA|NA|TRBV6-1|TRBJ1-1
CASSEAQRTEAFF
TGTGCCAGCAGTGAAGCGCAGAGGACTGAAGCTTTCTTT
>TRBD1|NA|TRBV27|TRBJ1-2
CASSGLRTGLIGGYTF
TGTGCCAGCAGTGGCCTCCGGACAGGGTTAATAGGTGGCTACACCTTC
>NA|once|TRBV2|TRBJ1-1
CASRGLITETEAFF
TGTGCCAGCAGGGGGCTTATCACGGAGACTGAAGCTTTCTTT
>NA|NA|TRBV27|TRBJ2-1
CASSQRGSYNEQFF
TGTGCCAGCAGCCAGAGAGGCTCCTACAATGAGCAGTTCTTC
>NA|NA|TRBV6-1|TRBJ2-4
CASSESGAENIQYF
TGTGCCAGCAGTGAATCAGGGGCGGAAAACATTCAGTACTTC
>NA|NA|TRBV3-1/TRBV3-2|TRBJ2-1
CASSQADNEQFF
TGTGCCAGCAGCCAGGCGGACAATGAGCAGTTCTTC
>TRBD1|NA|TRBV10-3|TRBJ2-7
CATRTGDYEQYF
TGTGCCACCCGGACAGGGGACTACGAGCAGTACTTC
>TRBD1|NA|TRBV19|TRBJ1-1
CASSFRTGSNTEAFF
TGTGCCAGTAGTTTCCGGACAGGATCGAACACTGAAGCTTTCTTT
>NA|NA|TRBV18|TRBJ2-7
CASSPLTYEQYF
TGTGCCAGCTCACCTCTTACCTACGAGCAGTACTTC
>NA|NA|TRBV5-1|TRBJ2-7
CASSLAVGSLSYEQYF
TGCGCCAGCAGCTTGGCCGTGGGCTCCCTCTCCTACGAGCAGTACTTC
>TRBD1|NA|TRBV19|TRBJ1-1
CASSTPQGVGRTEAFF
TGTGCCAGTAGTACCCCGCAGGGGGTAGGAAGAACTGAAGCTTTCTTT
>TRBD1|NA|TRBV19|TRBJ2-5
CASSILLQGQGLETQYF
TGTGCCAGTAGTATCCTACTTCAGGGACAGGGATTGGAGACCCAGTACTTC
>TRBD1|NA|TRBV25-1|TRBJ2-5
CASSEYPTGGQETQYF
TGTGCCAGCAGTGAATATCCTACAGGGGGCCAAGAGACCCAGTACTTC
>TRBD2|NA|TRBV10-1|TRBJ2-1
CASSVSSGGKNEQFF
TGCGCCAGCAGTGTCTCTAGCGGGGGAAAAAATGAGCAGTTCTTC
>TRBD2|NA|TRBV5-1|TRBJ2-7
CASSGGLAGYEQYF
TGCGCCAGCAGCGGGGGACTAGCGGGCTACGAGCAGTACTTC
>TRBD1|NA|TRBV29-1|TRBJ1-4
CSGRQGSNEKLFF
TGCAGCGGTAGACAGGGATCTAATGAAAAACTGTTTTTT
>NA|NA|TRBV5-6|TRBJ1-5
CASSLGGLGNQPQHF
TGTGCCAGCAGCTTGGGGGGGCTGGGCAATCAGCCCCAGCATTTT
>TRBD2|NA|TRBV10-3|TRBJ2-3
CAISGELAPTDTQYF
TGTGCCATCAGTGGTGAACTAGCGCCCACAGATACGCAGTATTTT
>TRBD2|NA|TRBV19|TRBJ2-7
CASSIAGLAGRGAYEQYF
TGTGCCAGTAGTATAGCTGGACTAGCGGGAAGAGGGGCCTACGAGCAGTACTTC
>TRBD1|NA|TRBV4-1|TRBJ1-2
CASSQRDRGFGGYTF
TGCGCCAGCAGCCAAAGGGACAGGGGGTTTGGCGGCTACACCTTC
>NA|NA|TRBV5-6|TRBJ1-1
CASSLPVGNTEAFF
TGTGCCAGCAGCTTGCCGGTCGGGAACACTGAAGCTTTCTTT
>NA|NA|TRBV18|TRBJ2-7
CASSPPDGAAWEQYF
TGTGCCAGCTCACCACCGGACGGAGCGGCGTGGGAGCAGTACTTC
>NA|few|TRBV5-1|TRBJ1-6
CASSLGEFFSSYNSPLHF
TGCGCCAGCAGCTTGGGGGAGTTCTTTAGCTCCTATAATTCACCCCTCCACTTT
>NA|NA|TRBV29-1|TRBJ2-5
CSVEDQRKARETQYF
TGCAGCGTTGAAGATCAGCGGAAAGCGAGGGAGACCCAGTACTTC
>TRBD1|NA|TRBV15|TRBJ2-3
CATSRPRGQGSTDTQYF
TGTGCCACCAGCCGCCCACGCGGACAGGGGTCGACAGATACGCAGTATTTT
>TRBD1|few|TRBV7-2|TRBJ1-5
CASSLDRNQPQHF
TGTGCCAGCAGCTTGGACAGGAATCAGCCCCAGCATTTT
>NA|many|TRBV27|TRBJ1-5
CASSFVGPYSNQPQHF
TGTGCCAGCAGTTTTGTGGGGCCTTATAGCAATCAGCCCCAGCATTTT
>TRBD2|NA|TRBV29-1|TRBJ2-3
CSLTSGGAIDTQYF
TGCAGCCTTACTAGCGGGGGGGCGATAGATACGCAGTATTTT
>TRBD2|NA|TRBV19|TRBJ2-7
CASSTGTSGVGKSYEQYF
TGTGCCAGTAGTACTGGGACTAGCGGGGTCGGGAAATCCTACGAGCAGTACTTC
>NA|NA|TRBV6-1|TRBJ2-6
CASSQAWAGANVLTF
TGTGCCAGCAGTCAAGCGTGGGCAGGGGCCAACGTCCTGACTTTC
>NA|NA|TRBV18|TRBJ2-5
CASSPPRRAGETQYF
TGTGCCAGCTCACCACCGCGCAGGGCCGGAGAGACCCAGTACTTC
>TRBD1|NA|TRBV11-1|TRBJ1-3
CASSAGQNSGNTIYF
TGTGCCAGCAGCGCGGGACAGAACTCTGGAAACACCATATATTTT
>TRBD1|NA|TRBV3-1/TRBV3-2|TRBJ1-6
CASSRGQGIGSPLHF
TGTGCCAGCAGCCGCGGACAGGGTATCGGCTCACCCCTCCACTTT
>NA|NA|TRBV6-1|TRBJ1-5
CASSENNNQPQHF
TGTGCCAGCAGTGAAAACAACAATCAGCCCCAGCATTTT
>TRBD1|NA|TRBV5-1|TRBJ1-2
CASSPGTESYGYTF
TGCGCCAGCAGCCCCGGGACAGAGAGCTATGGCTACACCTTC
>TRBD1|NA|TRBV6-5|TRBJ1-2
CASTLGQGARGYTF
TGTGCCAGCACCCTGGGACAGGGGGCGAGGGGCTACACCTTC
>TRBD1|NA|TRBV10-1|TRBJ1-2
CASSEGTENYGYTF
TGCGCCAGCAGTGAGGGGACAGAAAACTATGGCTACACCTTC
>TRBD1|NA|TRBV10-1|TRBJ1-2
CASSPGQTYGYTF
TGCGCCAGCAGTCCGGGACAGACCTATGGCTACACCTTC
>TRBD2|NA|TRBV19|TRBJ2-1
CASSMAGTSGRVSYNEQFF
TGTGCCAGTAGTATGGCAGGGACTAGCGGGAGGGTGTCCTACAATGAGCAGTTCTTC
>TRBD1|NA|TRBV2|TRBJ1-2
CASSSGGVEDGYTF
TGTGCCAGCAGCTCAGGGGGAGTAGAGGATGGCTACACCTTC